The T cell receptor beta chain described here comes from a study of T cells after yellow fever vaccination. This CDR3 is 13 amino acids long. V was trimmed by 3 bases and J by 7 bases, leaving 14 bases between them. CDR1 and CDR2 (germline): SGHDT, YYEEEE. General study findings and limits: The secondary response showed a weaker magnitude and a faster peak, day 5 versus 15.

MiXCR, applied by TCRdb to the 5' RACE reads, yields one record per CDR3 protein. The sample includes hundreds of thousands of distinct CDR3 sequences, 9% to 15% of them seen just once. This clonotype was seen a few times. Its antigen is not known. The specimen was PBMCs, collected on the day of the yellow fever booster vaccination. This receptor was identified in a man between 25 and 39 years old who received the YFV17D yellow fever vaccine. The rearrangement uses TRBV5-6 and TRBJ2-7, with a tentative D call TRBD1 (5 bases). CDR3 residues: CASSSVQGQEQYF. The CDR3 nucleotides read TGTGCCAGCAGCTCAGTTCAGGGCCAAGAGCAGTACTTC.